The entry below gives a single T cell receptor (beta chain) sequence along with its context. Its antigen is unidentified. This sample was included in a study of CD8 T cells in ankylosing spondylitis. Study observations and caveats: Among TCR beta sequences, a motif of several highly homologous variants appeared characteristic of ankylosing spondylitis blood.

CDR3 size: 15 residues. V lost 4 bases to trimming and J lost 2 bases; unmatched junction nucleotides: 8. The germline gives CDR1 DFQATT, CDR2 SNEGSKA (reference sequence). TCRdb called the 5' RACE reads again in MiXCR, with one record for every CDR3 protein. Of under 850,000 distinct CDR3 sequences detected, around a fifth appear once; the ten largest clones hold around 19%. The chain couples TRBV20-1 to TRBJ2-3, with 8 bases matching TRBD2. The specimen was blood, either unsorted or a sorted T cell fraction (not recorded which). The receptor comes from a male donor with ankylosing spondylitis. In DNA, the CDR3 is TGCAGTGCTACCCAGCGGGGGCCGAACACAGATACGCAGTATTTT. This gives the protein CSATQRGPNTDTQYF.